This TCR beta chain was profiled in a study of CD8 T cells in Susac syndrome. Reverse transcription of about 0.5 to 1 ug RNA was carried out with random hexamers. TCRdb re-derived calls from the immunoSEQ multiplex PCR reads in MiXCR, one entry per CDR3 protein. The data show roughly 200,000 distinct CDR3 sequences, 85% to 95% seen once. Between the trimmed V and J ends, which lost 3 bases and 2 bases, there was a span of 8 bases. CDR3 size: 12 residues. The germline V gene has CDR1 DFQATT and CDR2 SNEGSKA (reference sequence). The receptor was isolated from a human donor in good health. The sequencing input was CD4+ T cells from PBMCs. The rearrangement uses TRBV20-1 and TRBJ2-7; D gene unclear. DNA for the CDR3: TGCAGTGCTAGTGCAGATCCCTACGAGCAGTACTTC. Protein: CSASADPYEQYF.